The clone carrying this TCR beta chain has ten or more counts. What it binds is not known. The authors made TCR cDNA by 5'RACE template switching, adding a universal primer site and UMIs. TCRdb re-analysed the 5' RACE reads in MiXCR, keeping a single row per CDR3 protein. The sample holds under 550,000 distinct CDR3 sequences, around a fifth seen once. This entry comes from a study of T cells after yellow fever vaccination. On the study more broadly: Researchers used SMART-Seq v4 Ultra Low Input to prepare fractions that had low cell numbers.

Study-wide findings and caveats: Among primary-vaccination clones, most reappeared after the booster, at approximately 97% for CD4 and 85% to 90% for CD8. The CD4 and CD8 compartments had a small share of their clonotypes in common.

This CDR3 spans 16 amino acids. V lost 0 bases and J lost 1, with 13 bases in between. Germline V lookup: CDR1 SGHRS, CDR2 YFSETQ. The material sequenced was PBMCs, taken less than 25 days after the first yellow fever vaccination. This receptor was identified in a young man who received the YFV17D yellow fever vaccine. J is TRBJ1-1 and V is TRBV5-1, with D perhaps TRBD1 (5 bases). The CDR3 nucleotides are TGCGCCAGCAGCTTGGTATGGTTAGGGACGAACACTGAAGCTTTCTTT. Translating it yields CASSLVWLGTNTEAFF. The full variable domain, its missing parts supplied by reference TRBV5-1 and TRBJ1-1, is KAGVTQTPRYLIKTRGQQVTLSCSPISGHRSVSWYQQTPGQGLQFLFEYFSETQRNKGNFPGRFSGRQFSNSRSEMNVSTLELGDSALYLCASSLVWLGTNTEAFFGQGTRLTVV.